The 31 T cell receptor beta chains below come from one sample, sequenced in a study of blood T cell repertoires in COVID-19. The table came from immunoSEQ multiplex PCR; TCRdb's copy has only in-frame clones and leaves some out. The sample gives roughly 200,000 clones, 80% to 90% of which show up once; about 4% is in the top ten. The sample was PBMCs or T cells enriched from blood (not recorded which). The origin of the receptors is a woman aged 25 to 39 who had been exposed to COVID-19.

The CDR3 region is CASSQDQGQPPSSYEQYF. For the CDR3, the DNA is TGTGCCAGCAGCCAGGATCAGGGACAGCCACCTTCTTCCTACGAGCAGTACTTC. The chain is built from TRBV11-2 and TRBJ2-7; 7 nucleotides align to TRBD1. In germline, CDR1 is SGHAT, CDR2 FQNNGV. The CDR3 length is 18 residues. The junction had 17 bases not matched to a gene; V was cut back by 5 bases and J by 1 base.

This clone has just a few counts. The gene calls are TRBV7-9 and TRBJ1-1, with unresolved D. Germline CDR1 reads SEHNR; CDR2 reads FQNEAQ (reference sequence). This CDR3 spans 12 amino acids. Trimming took off 1 base at V and 8 bases at J, with 8 bases between the two ends. The CDR3 sequence is CASSLEAGEAFF. In DNA form, the CDR3 reads TGTGCCAGCAGCTTAGAGGCAGGAGAAGCTTTCTTT.

This chain joins TRBV6-5 and TRBJ1-4, with TRBD1 as a possible D gene (5 bases). The germline V and J ends were trimmed by 7 bases and 8 bases, with 20 bases remaining between them. Germline lookup yields CDR1 MNHEY and CDR2 SVGAGI. This CDR3 contains 15 residues. CDR3 residues: CASNPRGGFREKLFF. For the CDR3, the DNA is TGTGCCAGCAACCCTAGGGGAGGGTTCCGAGAAAAACTGTTTTTT.

This sequence joins TRBV9 and TRBJ1-2, with TRBD1 matching 9 bases. The germline CDR1 and CDR2 sequences are SGDLS and YYNGEE. CDR3 length: 14 residues. The junction had 5 bases not matched to a gene; V was cut back by 0 bases and J by 8 bases. Here the CDR3 reads CASSVDGQGKGYTF. The CDR3, as DNA: TGTGCCAGCAGCGTAGACGGACAGGGGAAGGGCTACACCTTC.

This chain links TRBV11-3 with TRBJ1-1; no definite D call. The CDR3 length is 13 residues. Germline-derived CDR1 and CDR2 are SGHNT and YENEEA. The V gene lost 0 bases and the J gene lost 1 base, with 3 bases spanning the gap. CDR3 sequence (DNA): TGTGCCAGCAGCTTAGACGGGAACACTGAAGCTTTCTTT. Translating gives CASSLDGNTEAFF. The complete variable domain, with remaining parts taken from reference TRBV11-3 and TRBJ1-1, reads EAGVVQSPRYKIIEKKQPVAFWCNPISGHNTLYWYLQNLGQGPELLIRYENEEAVDDSQLPKDRFSAERLKGVDSTLKIQPAELGDSAVYLCASSLDGNTEAFFGQGTRLTVV.

As for this clone: In the same sample, other DNA sequences code for this CDR3. The chain carries TRBV29-1 and TRBJ1-1; D remains unclear. CDR3 size: 11 residues. Trimming stripped 4 bases from V and 1 base from J, with 4 bases between. Germline-derived CDR1 and CDR2 are SQVTM and ANQGSEA. The CDR3 region has the DNA TGCAGCGTTGCTAGGAACACTGAAGCTTTCTTT. Protein sequence: CSVARNTEAFF. The full variable domain, rest sourced from reference TRBV29-1 and TRBJ1-1, is SAVISQKPSRDICQRGTSLTIQCQVDSQVTMMFWYRQQPGQSLTLIATANQGSEATYESGFVIDKFPISRPNLTFSTLTVSNMSPEDSSIYLCSVARNTEAFFGQGTRLTVV.

This rearrangement joins TRBV3-1 (or the pseudogene TRBV3-2) to TRBJ1-4, with TRBD1 identical over 7 bases. Unmatched junction bases numbered 6, after V lost 4 bases and J lost 4 bases. Germline CDR1 is LGHDT and CDR2 is YNNKEL (reference sequence). This CDR3 has 15 residues. CDR3 in amino acids: CASSLMTGYNEKLFF. DNA of the CDR3: TGTGCCAGCAGCCTAATGACAGGGTATAATGAAAAACTGTTTTTT.

The chain recombines TRBV3-1 (or the pseudogene TRBV3-2) with TRBJ2-3; no reliable D call. Germline V gene lookup returns CDR1 LGHDT and CDR2 YNNKEL (reference sequence). Trimming left V 1 base short and J 0 bases short, with 8 bases between. The CDR3 is 15 amino acids. The CDR3 spells CASSQVYPSTDTQYF. The DNA of the CDR3 is TGTGCCAGCAGCCAAGTCTATCCTAGCACAGATACGCAGTATTTT.

This sequence joins TRBV24-1 and TRBJ1-2; TRBD1 agrees at 7 bases. In germline, CDR1 is KGHDR, CDR2 SFDVKD. Unmatched junction bases numbered 15, after V lost 12 bases and J lost 0 bases. The CDR3 is made up of 16 amino acids. The CDR3 coding sequence is TGTGCCCCCCGATTCCGGGACAGCGATACTAACTATGGCTACACCTTC. Translated, it gives CAPRFRDSDTNYGYTF.

V is TRBV14 and J is TRBJ2-7; D ambiguous. Deletions cut 2 bases from V and 0 bases from J, with 8 bases between. The CDR3 is 14 residues long. Looked up from germline, CDR1 is SGHDN and CDR2 is FVKESK. CDR3 sequence: CASSQSRSSYEQYF. The CDR3 DNA is TGTGCCAGCAGCCAAAGTCGTAGCTCCTACGAGCAGTACTTC.

The chain has TRBV5-4 and TRBJ1-6; 10 positions agree with TRBD1. Per germline, CDR1 SGHNT and CDR2 YYREEE (reference sequence). This CDR3 contains 15 residues. Losses at the gene ends were 4 bases for V and 11 bases for J; bases not matched to a gene: 9. The CDR3 protein is CASSVDRGGLAPLHF. Written as DNA, the CDR3 is TGTGCCAGCAGCGTGGACAGGGGGGGTTTGGCACCCCTCCACTTT.

V usage is TRBV6-4 and J usage is TRBJ2-3, with D maybe TRBD2 (7 bases). Trimming took off 3 bases at V and 4 bases at J, with 11 bases between the two ends. The CDR3 has 14 residues. CDR1 MRHNA and CDR2 SNTAGT come from the germline V gene. The CDR3 region is CASSDGGASDTQYF. The DNA of the CDR3 is TGTGCCAGCAGTGATGGGGGGGCCTCAGATACGCAGTATTTT.

The chain employs TRBV5-1 and TRBJ2-7; 8 bases map to TRBD1. Germline trimming cut 1 base from V and 0 bases from J; bases unmatched to any gene: 6. This CDR3 has 16 residues. The V gene's germline CDR1 is SGHRS and CDR2 YFSETQ. CDR3 protein: CASSLYAGGASYEQYF. CDR3 sequence (DNA): TGCGCCAGCAGCTTGTACGCAGGGGGCGCCTCCTACGAGCAGTACTTC.

The chain combines TRBV19 with TRBJ2-2, with D perhaps matching TRBD1 (6 bases). This CDR3 spans 15 amino acids. Germline CDR1 is LNHDA and CDR2 is SQIVND (reference sequence). Trimming shortened V by 6 bases and J by 4 bases, and 15 bases separated the two germline ends. The CDR3: CASRTDRRITGELFF. Here the CDR3 DNA reads TGTGCCAGTAGGACTGACAGGAGAATCACCGGGGAGCTGTTTTTT.

The CDR3 reads CASSLAWQGRSPLHF. DNA of the CDR3: TGCGCCAGCAGCTTGGCCTGGCAGGGTCGTTCACCCCTCCACTTT. The V gene is TRBV5-1, the J gene TRBJ1-6; tentative D call: TRBD1 (5 bases). Germline V CDR1 and CDR2: SGHRS, YFSETQ. V was trimmed by 0 bases and J by 9 bases, leaving 13 bases between them. This CDR3 has 15 amino acids.

This chain uses TRBV12-3 or TRBV12-4 with TRBJ1-5; the D is unclear. The CDR3 is 12 residues long. V dropped 3 bases and J dropped 8 bases, with 8 bases sitting between them. CDR3 sequence reads: CASSFSSEPQHF. CDR3 bases: TGTGCCAGCAGTTTTTCGTCTGAGCCCCAGCATTTT.

The chain carries TRBV2 and TRBJ1-5; D is ambiguous. Trimming stripped 7 bases from V and 5 bases from J, with 9 bases between. The CDR3 covers 12 residues. Germline assignment: CDR1 SNHLY and CDR2 FYNNEI. CDR3 region: CASNGIDQPQHF. Written as DNA, the CDR3 is TGTGCCAGCAACGGGATTGATCAGCCCCAGCATTTT.

The count of this clone is one. Here the CDR3 DNA reads TGTGCCAGCAGCCATAGGAGGACAGGGATCGAGAACACCGGGGAGCTGTTTTTT. It specifies CASSHRRTGIENTGELFF. The chain is built from TRBV11-3 and TRBJ2-2; TRBD1 agrees at 8 bases. The J segment lost 1 base and the V segment lost 5 bases, leaving 12 bases of the junction unmatched. The germline V gene encodes CDR1 SGHNT and CDR2 YENEEA. The CDR3 is 18 residues long.

The V gene is TRBV2, the J gene TRBJ1-5, with D uncertain. From germline, CDR1 is SNHLY and CDR2 FYNNEI. Between the trimmed V and J ends, which lost 2 bases and 1 base, there was a span of 3 bases. The CDR3 is 13 amino acids. The CDR3 loop is CASSELSNQPQHF. The DNA for the CDR3 is TGTGCCAGCAGTGAACTGAGCAATCAGCCCCAGCATTTT.

This clone appeared a few times. V usage is TRBV7-3 and J usage is TRBJ1-2; TRBD1 agrees at 7 bases. CDR3 length: 14 amino acids. Trimming at V came to 4 bases and at J to 7 bases, leaving 9 bases not matched to a gene. Germline V CDR1 and CDR2: SGHTA, FQGTGA. The CDR3 loop reads CASSYATGMGGYTF. CDR3 DNA sequence: TGTGCCAGCAGCTATGCGACAGGGATGGGTGGCTACACCTTC.

This chain connects TRBV30 to TRBJ2-2; D call uncertain. CDR1 GTSNPN and CDR2 SVGIG come from the germline V gene (reference sequence). The CDR3 runs 11 residues. V lost 6 bases to trimming and J lost 3 bases, with 5 bases between them. The CDR3 is CACQDTGELFF. For the CDR3, the DNA is TGTGCCTGTCAGGACACCGGGGAGCTGTTTTTT.

This clone was picked up one time. The V gene is TRBV2, the J gene TRBJ1-3; D remains unclear. Germline CDR1 is SNHLY and CDR2 is FYNNEI. V shed 6 bases and J shed 5 bases, with 5 bases lying between them. The CDR3 extends over 11 amino acids. CDR3 loop: CASSPRNTIYF. Written as DNA, the CDR3 is TGTGCCAGCAGCCCTAGAAACACCATATATTTT.

The rearrangement joins TRBV30 to TRBJ1-2; D possibly corresponds to TRBD1 (6 bases). The CDR3 consists of 14 residues. Germline V gene data show CDR1 as GTSNPN and CDR2 as SVGIG (reference sequence). V was cut by 3 bases and J by 1 base, with 12 bases left in between. CDR3 nucleotide sequence: TGTGCCTGGAGACGGCAGGGGAATAACTATGGCTACACCTTC. Protein sequence: CAWRRQGNNYGYTF.

The J gene is TRBJ2-4, the V gene TRBV19, with D maybe TRBD1 (6 bases). The ends were cut back, 4 bases at V and 4 bases at J, with 11 bases in the middle. CDR3 length: 14 amino acids. CDR1 and CDR2 from the germline V gene are LNHDA and SQIVND (reference sequence). CDR3 sequence reads: CASSTRQEKNIQYF. CDR3 coding DNA: TGTGCCAGTAGTACTCGACAGGAGAAAAACATTCAGTACTTC.

This clone was recorded only once. The J gene is TRBJ1-2, the V gene TRBV12-3 or TRBV12-4; D is ambiguous. This CDR3 comprises 12 residues. V dropped 6 bases and J dropped 7 bases, with 12 bases sitting between them. The CDR3 reads CASRPGSVGYTF. The CDR3 nucleotides read TGTGCCAGCAGACCCGGTTCCGTTGGCTACACCTTC.

V gene TRBV6-5 combines with J gene TRBJ1-2; D is possibly TRBD1 (5 bases). Germline values: CDR1 MNHEY, CDR2 SVGAGI. Trimming left V 7 bases short and J 7 bases short, with 19 bases between. This CDR3 contains 14 residues. CDR3 protein: CASTKGPAGGGYTF. DNA of the CDR3: TGTGCCAGCACCAAGGGCCCCGCGGGGGGTGGCTACACCTTC.

The count of this clone is one. CDR3 residues: CASSLVGRGSNQPQHF. In DNA form, the CDR3 reads TGTGCCAGCAGTTTAGTCGGGCGGGGTAGCAATCAGCCCCAGCATTTT. The chain couples TRBV28 to TRBJ1-5; D is uncertain. V shed 2 bases and J shed 0 bases, with 11 bases lying between them. The germline V gene has CDR1 MDHEN and CDR2 SYDVKM. The CDR3 has 16 amino acids.

The chain carries TRBV9 and TRBJ2-3, with TRBD2 as a possible D gene (5 bases). Germline assignment: CDR1 SGDLS and CDR2 YYNGEE. Trimming cost V 3 bases and J 6 bases, with 17 bases left between them. The CDR3 loop spans 15 amino acids. The CDR3 nucleotides read TGTGCCAGCAGCGCCTGGACGGAGGATCTTGATACGCAGTATTTT. It is translated as CASSAWTEDLDTQYF.

This clone appeared a few times. The V gene is TRBV6-6, the J gene TRBJ2-1; 7 bases align to TRBD1. Trimming at V came to 5 bases and at J to 7 bases, leaving 5 bases not matched to a gene. The CDR3 length is 13 residues. The germline V gene encodes CDR1 MNHNY and CDR2 SVGAGI (reference sequence). The CDR3 loop is CASSSSQGNEQFF. The DNA of the CDR3 is TGTGCCAGCAGTAGCTCACAGGGGAATGAGCAGTTCTTC.

The J gene is TRBJ2-3, the V gene TRBV27; 8 bases match TRBD1. This CDR3 spans 14 amino acids. From germline, CDR1 is MNHEY and CDR2 SMNVEV (reference sequence). After removal of 4 bases from V and 6 bases from J, the junction contained 6 bases not matched to a gene. The CDR3 nucleotides read TGTGCCAGCAGTTGGACAGGGACTCAGGATACGCAGTATTTT. Translation gives CASSWTGTQDTQYF.

The chain recombines TRBV6-1 with TRBJ2-3, with D possibly matching TRBD2 (5 bases). Trimming took 0 bases from V and 1 from J, leaving 11 bases between them. The CDR3 extends over 16 amino acids. Per the germline V gene, CDR1 is MNHNS and CDR2 is SASEGT. The CDR3 region is CASSEAQSRGTDTQYF. CDR3 nucleotides: TGTGCCAGCAGTGAAGCGCAGTCGCGGGGCACAGATACGCAGTATTTT.